A selection of T cell receptor beta chains follows, all from one sample in a study of T cells in Graves' hyperthyroidism and ophthalmopathy. Each CDR3 protein gets one entry after TCRdb re-called the multiplex PCR reads with MiXCR. The sample contains more than 300,000 distinct CDR3 sequences, 14% of which appear only once. The sequencing sample was made of blood. The receptor set was obtained from a woman aged 55 to 70 with Graves' hyperthyroidism. CDR3s include the opening cysteine and the closing phenylalanine or tryptophan. A D gene is named only where the DNA matches it firmly. The size field is filled for only some rows; it gives once, few, many or a size class.

few	TRBJ2-4	.	15	TRBV27	CASSPQTGTKNIQYF	TGTGCCAGCAGTCCCCAGACAGGAACCAAAAACATTCAGTACTTC
few	TRBJ2-7	.	13	TRBV11-2	CATGEDSTYEQYF	TGTGCCACCGGGGAGGACTCAACCTACGAGCAGTACTTC
many	TRBJ2-7	TRBD2	16	TRBV11-3	CASSLGGTSGGGEQYF	TGTGCCAGCAGCCTCGGGGGAACTAGCGGAGGGGGCGAGCAGTACTTC
.	TRBJ2-7	TRBD1	14	TRBV30	CAWSKVGGGYGQYF	TGTGCCTGGAGTAAGGTAGGGGGCGGCTACGGGCAGTACTTC
many	TRBJ2-5	.	14	TRBV7-9	CASSLLGGTETQYF	TGTGCCAGCAGCCTTCTGGGGGGAACGGAGACCCAGTACTTC
many	TRBJ1-1	.	14	TRBV20-1	CSAPSGTANTEAFF	TGCAGTGCTCCCTCCGGGACTGCGAACACTGAAGCTTTCTTT
many	TRBJ2-5	TRBD2	18	TRBV5-1	CASSHSGTSGSGQETQYF	TGCGCCAGCAGCCACTCCGGGACTAGCGGGAGTGGTCAAGAGACCCAGTACTTC
many	TRBJ1-1	.	13	TRBV5-5	CASSLALTSEAFF	TGTGCCAGCAGCTTGGCCTTGACGTCTGAAGCTTTCTTT
few	TRBJ2-3	TRBD2	16	TRBV3-1	CASSHRGVVLTDTQYF	TGTGCCAGCAGCCATCGGGGGGTCGTACTCACAGATACGCAGTATTTT
many	TRBJ1-2	TRBD1	14	TRBV20-1	CSAYPGTGSYGYTF	TGCAGTGCCTATCCCGGGACAGGGAGTTATGGCTACACCTTC
few	TRBJ1-1	.	15	TRBV7-9	CASSQPLNPGAEAFF	TGTGCCAGCAGCCAGCCCTTAAACCCGGGGGCAGAAGCTTTCTTT
many	TRBJ2-7	.	15	TRBV18	CASSPGVGRSYEQYF	TGTGCCAGCTCACCGGGAGTGGGACGCTCCTACGAGCAGTACTTC
many	TRBJ2-5	.	15	TRBV6-2/TRBV6-3	CASTHFRTVQETQYF	TGTGCCAGCACTCATTTCAGGACAGTACAAGAGACCCAGTACTTC
few	TRBJ1-2	.	15	TRBV9	CASSVASQTVYGYTF	TGTGCCAGCAGCGTAGCTTCCCAGACAGTCTATGGCTACACCTTC
many	TRBJ1-1	TRBD1	16	TRBV28	CASCTSLDRGSTEAFF	TGTGCCAGCTGTACCAGTCTGGACAGGGGGAGCACTGAAGCTTTCTTT
many	TRBJ2-1	.	14	TRBV30	CAWSAGAGSNEQFF	TGTGCCTGGTCCGCCGGAGCGGGCAGTAATGAGCAGTTCTTC
few	TRBJ1-1	.	13	TRBV10-2	CASTMTAETEAFF	TGCGCCAGCACTATGACAGCTGAGACTGAAGCTTTCTTT
many	TRBJ2-7	TRBD1	14	TRBV20-1	CSAEGQGIAYEQYF	TGCAGTGCCGAAGGACAGGGAATTGCCTACGAGCAGTACTTC
many	TRBJ2-7	TRBD1	15	TRBV6-2/TRBV6-3	CASSPHGTGVYEQYF	TGTGCCAGCAGTCCCCACGGGACAGGGGTCTACGAGCAGTACTTC
many	TRBJ1-1	.	12	TRBV3-1	CASSQANTEAFF	TGTGCCAGCAGCCAAGCAAACACTGAAGCTTTCTTT
many	TRBJ1-2	.	14	TRBV3-1	CASSQNGPGYGYTF	TGTGCCAGCAGCCAAAACGGACCCGGATATGGCTACACCTTC
many	TRBJ1-1	.	13	TRBV5-1	CASSKDRAREAFF	TGCGCCAGCAGCAAAGACAGAGCCCGTGAAGCTTTCTTT
.	TRBJ2-2	.	15	TRBV28	CASRKGGANTGELFF	TGTGCCAGCAGAAAGGGGGGAGCGAACACCGGGGAGCTGTTTTTT
many	TRBJ1-1	.	13	TRBV7-2	CASGEAANTEAFF	TGTGCCAGCGGTGAGGCGGCGAACACTGAAGCTTTCTTT
many	TRBJ2-6	.	15	TRBV12-3/TRBV12-4	CASSFGGTGANVLTF	TGTGCCAGCAGTTTCGGAGGGACTGGGGCCAACGTCCTGACTTTC
many	TRBJ2-1	.	13	TRBV2	CASSEGLYNEQFF	TGTGCCAGCAGTGAGGGCTTATACAATGAGCAGTTCTTC
many	TRBJ1-1	.	12	TRBV6-1	CASIGSGPEAFF	TGTGCCAGCATCGGCAGCGGCCCTGAAGCTTTCTTT
.	TRBJ2-3	TRBD2	16	TRBV11-1	CASSLSREGSTDTQYF	TGTGCCAGCAGCTTATCTCGGGAGGGAAGCACAGATACGCAGTATTTT
few	TRBJ2-3	TRBD1	14	TRBV6-4	CASSRTGLTDTQYF	TGTGCCAGCAGCCGGACAGGGCTCACAGATACGCAGTATTTT
few	TRBJ2-3	.	13	TRBV10-3	CAISQIRTDTQYF	TGTGCCATCAGTCAAATTCGCACAGATACGCAGTATTTT
many	TRBJ2-3	.	14	TRBV7-9	CASSLGQISDTQYF	TGTGCCAGCAGCTTGGGGCAGATTTCAGATACGCAGTATTTT
few	TRBJ2-3	.	10	TRBV7-9	CASSRNTQYF	TGTGCCAGCAGCAGGAATACGCAGTATTTT
few	TRBJ2-2	.	14	TRBV9	CASSVARGTGELFF	TGTGCCAGCAGCGTAGCTCGGGGGACCGGGGAGCTGTTTTTT
many	TRBJ2-7	.	13	TRBV20-1	CSASGPRLYEQYF	TGCAGTGCTAGCGGCCCGCGTCTCTACGAGCAGTACTTC
.	TRBJ2-3	.	16	TRBV5-1	CASSPATRTLTDTQYF	TGCGCCAGCAGCCCCGCTACTAGAACCTTAACAGATACGCAGTATTTT
many	TRBJ2-1	.	14	TRBV12-3/TRBV12-4	CASSFQGRVNEQFF	TGTGCCAGCAGTTTTCAGGGGAGAGTCAATGAGCAGTTCTTC
many	TRBJ2-3	.	12	TRBV2	CASRDRGNTQYF	TGTGCCAGCAGGGACCGAGGAAATACGCAGTATTTT
.	TRBJ1-4	.	14	TRBV20-1	CSASDRQLREKLFF	TGCAGTGCTAGCGACAGGCAATTAAGGGAAAAACTGTTTTTT
many	TRBJ2-1	TRBD2	18	TRBV11-2	CASSLEALTSGIGNEQFF	TGTGCCAGCAGCTTAGAGGCCCTGACTAGCGGGATAGGCAATGAGCAGTTCTTC
many	TRBJ2-1	TRBD2	17	TRBV6-6	CASSYLGLAGKDNEQFF	TGTGCCAGCAGTTACCTCGGACTAGCGGGTAAGGACAATGAGCAGTTCTTC
many	TRBJ2-7	.	12	TRBV7-6	CASSQWGYEQYF	TGTGCCAGCAGTCAGTGGGGCTACGAGCAGTACTTC
.	TRBJ2-2	TRBD2	16	TRBV7-9	CASSLKRLANTGELFF	TGTGCCAGCAGCTTAAAAAGACTAGCTAACACCGGGGAGCTGTTTTTT
many	TRBJ2-2	TRBD2	15	TRBV10-1	CASSASGVNTGELFF	TGCGCCAGCAGTGCTAGCGGAGTGAACACCGGGGAGCTGTTTTTT
.	TRBJ1-1	TRBD1	14	TRBV2	CASSVGGSNTEAFF	TGTGCCAGCAGTGTAGGGGGCAGTAACACTGAAGCTTTCTTT
.	TRBJ2-7	.	13	TRBV4-1	CASSQEWFREQYF	TGCGCCAGCAGCCAAGAATGGTTCCGCGAGCAGTACTTC
many	TRBJ2-3	.	13	TRBV5-5	CASSLMGADTQYF	TGTGCCAGCAGCTTGATGGGGGCAGATACGCAGTATTTT
.	TRBJ2-7	TRBD2	16	TRBV11-2	CASSLAGLAGPYEQYF	TGTGCCAGCAGCTTAGCGGGACTAGCGGGACCCTACGAGCAGTACTTC
many	TRBJ1-1	.	12	TRBV6-1	CASGLMNTEAFF	TGTGCCAGCGGGCTAATGAACACTGAAGCTTTCTTT
few	TRBJ2-5	.	19	TRBV7-8	CASSLSSGVSRKPLETQYF	TGTGCCAGCAGCCTATCTTCCGGGGTTTCGAGGAAGCCTCTGGAGACCCAGTACTTC
many	TRBJ1-2	TRBD1	13	TRBV29-1	CSVGQGADYGYTF	TGCAGCGTTGGACAGGGAGCGGACTATGGCTACACCTTC
many	TRBJ2-1	.	14	TRBV4-2	CASSQVTAYNEQFF	TGTGCCAGCAGCCAAGTAACTGCCTACAATGAGCAGTTCTTC